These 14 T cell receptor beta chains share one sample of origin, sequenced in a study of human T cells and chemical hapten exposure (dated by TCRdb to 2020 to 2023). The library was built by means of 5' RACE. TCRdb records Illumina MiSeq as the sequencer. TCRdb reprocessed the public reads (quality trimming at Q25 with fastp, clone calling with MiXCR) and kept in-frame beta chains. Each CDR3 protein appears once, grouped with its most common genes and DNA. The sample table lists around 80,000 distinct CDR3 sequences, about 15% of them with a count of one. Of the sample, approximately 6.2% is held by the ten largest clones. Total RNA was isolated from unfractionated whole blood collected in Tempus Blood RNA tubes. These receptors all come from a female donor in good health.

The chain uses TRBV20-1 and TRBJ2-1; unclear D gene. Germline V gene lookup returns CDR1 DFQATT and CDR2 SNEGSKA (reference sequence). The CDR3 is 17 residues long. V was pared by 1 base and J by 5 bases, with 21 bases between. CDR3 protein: CSARVPEKNWMDNEQFF. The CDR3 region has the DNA TGCAGTGCTAGAGTCCCCGAGAAGAACTGGATGGACAATGAGCAGTTCTTC.

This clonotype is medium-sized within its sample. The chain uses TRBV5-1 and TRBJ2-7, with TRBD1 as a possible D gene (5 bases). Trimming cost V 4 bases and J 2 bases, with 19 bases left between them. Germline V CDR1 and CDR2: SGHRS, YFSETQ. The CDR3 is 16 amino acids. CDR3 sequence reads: CASSPGPFSQAYEQYF. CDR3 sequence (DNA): TGCGCCAGCAGCCCCGGACCGTTTTCACAGGCCTACGAGCAGTACTTC.

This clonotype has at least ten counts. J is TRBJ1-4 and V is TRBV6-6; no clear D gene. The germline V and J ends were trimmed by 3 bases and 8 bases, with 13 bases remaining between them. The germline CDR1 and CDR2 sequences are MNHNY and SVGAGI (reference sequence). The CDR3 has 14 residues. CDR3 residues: CASSYIGRGEKLFF. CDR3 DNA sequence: TGTGCCAGCAGTTATATCGGCCGGGGAGAAAAACTGTTTTTT.

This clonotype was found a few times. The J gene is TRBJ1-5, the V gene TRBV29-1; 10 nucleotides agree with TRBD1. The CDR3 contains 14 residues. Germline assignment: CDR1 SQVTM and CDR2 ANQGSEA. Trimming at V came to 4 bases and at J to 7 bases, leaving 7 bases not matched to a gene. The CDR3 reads CSVATGTGDQPQHF. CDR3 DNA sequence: TGCAGCGTTGCTACCGGGACAGGGGACCAGCCCCAGCATTTT.

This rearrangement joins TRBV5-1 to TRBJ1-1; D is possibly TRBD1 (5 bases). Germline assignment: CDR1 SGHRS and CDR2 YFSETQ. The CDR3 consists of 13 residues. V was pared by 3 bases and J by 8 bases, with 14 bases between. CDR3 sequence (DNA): TGCGCCAGCAGCTACAAATCGGGGGTAGAAGCTTTCTTT. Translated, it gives CASSYKSGVEAFF.

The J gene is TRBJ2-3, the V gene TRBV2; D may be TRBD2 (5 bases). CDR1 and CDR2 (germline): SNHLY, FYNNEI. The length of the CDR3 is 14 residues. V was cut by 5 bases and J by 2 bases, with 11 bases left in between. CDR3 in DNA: TGTGCCAGCAGTTACCCGGGAACCACAGATACGCAGTATTTT. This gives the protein CASSYPGTTDTQYF. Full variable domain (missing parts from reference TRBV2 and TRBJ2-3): EPEVTQTPSHQVTQMGQEVILRCVPISNHLYFYWYRQILGQKVEFLVSFYNNEISEKSEIFDDQFSVERPDGSNFTLKIRSTKLEDSAMYFCASSYPGTTDTQYFGPGTRLTVL.

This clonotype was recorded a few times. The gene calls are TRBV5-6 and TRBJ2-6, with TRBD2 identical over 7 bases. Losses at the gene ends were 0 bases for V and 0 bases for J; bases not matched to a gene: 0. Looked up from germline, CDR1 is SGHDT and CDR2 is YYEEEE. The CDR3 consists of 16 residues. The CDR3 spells CASSLAGGSGANVLTF. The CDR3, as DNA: TGTGCCAGCAGCTTGGCGGGGGGCTCTGGGGCCAACGTCCTGACTTTC.

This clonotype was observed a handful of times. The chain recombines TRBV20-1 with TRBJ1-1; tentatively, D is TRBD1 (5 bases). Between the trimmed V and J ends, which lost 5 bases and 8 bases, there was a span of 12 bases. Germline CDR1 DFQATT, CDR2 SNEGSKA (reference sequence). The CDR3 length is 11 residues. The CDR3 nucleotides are TGCAGTGCTGGGATTGGGGCAGAAGCTTTCTTT. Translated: CSAGIGAEAFF.

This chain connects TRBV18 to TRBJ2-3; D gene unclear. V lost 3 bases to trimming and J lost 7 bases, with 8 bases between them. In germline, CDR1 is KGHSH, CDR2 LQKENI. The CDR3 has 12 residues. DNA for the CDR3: TGTGCCAGCTCACCGGCTATCTATACGCAGTATTTT. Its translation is CASSPAIYTQYF.

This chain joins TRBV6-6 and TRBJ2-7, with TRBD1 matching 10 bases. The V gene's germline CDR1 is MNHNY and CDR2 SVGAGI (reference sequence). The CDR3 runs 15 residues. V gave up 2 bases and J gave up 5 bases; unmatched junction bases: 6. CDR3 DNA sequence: TGTGCCAGCAGTTACCGGGACAGGGGAGGGGACGAGCAGTACTTC. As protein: CASSYRDRGGDEQYF.

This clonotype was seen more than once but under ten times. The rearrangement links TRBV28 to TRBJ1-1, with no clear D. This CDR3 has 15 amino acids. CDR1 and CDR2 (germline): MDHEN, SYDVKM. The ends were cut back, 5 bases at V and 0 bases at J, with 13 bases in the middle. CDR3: CASSPRPALNTEAFF. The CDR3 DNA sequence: TGTGCCAGCAGTCCCAGGCCAGCCCTGAACACTGAAGCTTTCTTT.

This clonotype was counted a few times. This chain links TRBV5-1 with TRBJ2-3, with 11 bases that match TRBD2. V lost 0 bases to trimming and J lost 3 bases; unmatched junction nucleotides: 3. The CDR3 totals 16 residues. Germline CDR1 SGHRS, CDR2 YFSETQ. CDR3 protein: CASSLGSSGRTDTQYF. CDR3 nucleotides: TGCGCCAGCAGCTTGGGTTCTAGCGGGAGGACAGATACGCAGTATTTT.

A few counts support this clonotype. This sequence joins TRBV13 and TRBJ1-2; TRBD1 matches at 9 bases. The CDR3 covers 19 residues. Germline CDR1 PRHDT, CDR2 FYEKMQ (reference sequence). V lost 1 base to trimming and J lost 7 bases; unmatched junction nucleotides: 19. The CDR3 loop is CASSLERGRTGQGSGGYTF. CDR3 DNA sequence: TGTGCCAGCAGCTTAGAGAGGGGGAGAACGGGACAGGGTTCCGGTGGCTACACCTTC. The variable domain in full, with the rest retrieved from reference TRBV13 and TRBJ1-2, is AAGVIQSPRHLIKEKRETATLKCYPIPRHDTVYWYQQGPGQDPQFLISFYEKMQSDKGSIPDRFSAQQFSDYHSELNMSSLELGDSALYFCASSLERGRTGQGSGGYTFGSGTRLTVV.

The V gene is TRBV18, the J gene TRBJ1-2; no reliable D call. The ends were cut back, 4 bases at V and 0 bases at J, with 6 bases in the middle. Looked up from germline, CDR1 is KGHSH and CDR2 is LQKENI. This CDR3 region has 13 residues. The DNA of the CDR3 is TGTGCCAGCTCACAAGATACTAACTATGGCTACACCTTC. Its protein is CASSQDTNYGYTF.